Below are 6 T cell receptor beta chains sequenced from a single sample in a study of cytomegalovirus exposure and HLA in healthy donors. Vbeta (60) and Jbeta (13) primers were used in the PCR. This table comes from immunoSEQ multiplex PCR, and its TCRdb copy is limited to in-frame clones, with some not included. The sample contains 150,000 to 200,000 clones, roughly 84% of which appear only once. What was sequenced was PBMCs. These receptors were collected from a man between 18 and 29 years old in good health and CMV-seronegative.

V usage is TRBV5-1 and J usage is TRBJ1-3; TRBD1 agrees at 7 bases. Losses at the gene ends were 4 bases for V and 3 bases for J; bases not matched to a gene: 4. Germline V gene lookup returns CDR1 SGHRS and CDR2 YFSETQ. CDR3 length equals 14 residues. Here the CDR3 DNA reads TGCGCCAGCAGCACAGGGGAGCGTGGAAACACCATATATTTT. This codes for CASSTGERGNTIYF.

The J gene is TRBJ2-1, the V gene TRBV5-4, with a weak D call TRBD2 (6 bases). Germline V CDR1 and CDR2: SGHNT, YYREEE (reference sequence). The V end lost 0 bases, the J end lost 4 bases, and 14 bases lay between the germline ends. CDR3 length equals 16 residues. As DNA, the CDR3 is TGTGCCAGCAGCTTGGCCGGGAGCGGGCGTTACAATGAGCAGTTCTTC. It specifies CASSLAGSGRYNEQFF.

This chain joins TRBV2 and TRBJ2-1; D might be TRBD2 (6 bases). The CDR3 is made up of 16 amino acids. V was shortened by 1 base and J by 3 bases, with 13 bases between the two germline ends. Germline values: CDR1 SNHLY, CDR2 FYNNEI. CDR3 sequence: CASSEGLATDYNEQFF. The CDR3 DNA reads TGTGCCAGCAGTGAAGGGCTAGCGACCGACTACAATGAGCAGTTCTTC.

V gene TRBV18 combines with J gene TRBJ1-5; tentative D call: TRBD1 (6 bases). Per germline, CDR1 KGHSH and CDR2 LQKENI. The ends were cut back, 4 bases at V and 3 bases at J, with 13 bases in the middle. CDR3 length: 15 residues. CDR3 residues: CASSRYRDNNQPQHF. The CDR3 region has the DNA TGTGCCAGCTCACGATACAGGGATAACAATCAGCCCCAGCATTTT.

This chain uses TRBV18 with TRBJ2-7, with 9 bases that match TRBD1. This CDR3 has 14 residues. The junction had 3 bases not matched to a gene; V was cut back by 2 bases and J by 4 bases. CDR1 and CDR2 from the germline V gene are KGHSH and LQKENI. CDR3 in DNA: TGTGCCAGCTCACCAAAGGACAGGGGTTACGAGCAGTACTTC. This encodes CASSPKDRGYEQYF.

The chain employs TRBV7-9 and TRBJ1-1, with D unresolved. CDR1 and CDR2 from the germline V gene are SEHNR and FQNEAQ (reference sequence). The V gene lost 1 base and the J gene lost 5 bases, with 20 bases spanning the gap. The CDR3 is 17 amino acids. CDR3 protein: CASSLVAYRAGGTEAFF. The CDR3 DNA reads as TGTGCCAGCAGCTTAGTCGCGTACCGGGCCGGCGGGACTGAAGCTTTCTTT.